This T cell receptor beta chain was profiled in a study of blood T cell repertoires in COVID-19. Whole-study context: The origin of the acute and convalescent COVID-19 samples was the United States, Italy and Spain. PBMCs, B-cell-depleted T cells, or T cells provided the cDNA or gDNA that made up the material.

Libraries were prepared by immunoSEQ multiplex PCR; TCRdb keeps only in-frame clonotypes and omits some of them. The table lists about 400,000 clones, about 90% of them singletons. The trim removed 7 bases at V and 8 bases at J, leaving 14 bases unmatched. The CDR3 spans 15 residues. Germline V lookup: CDR1 MNHEY, CDR2 SVGAGI. Sequenced sample: peripheral blood. The source is a man in his forties with acute or convalescent COVID-19. The rearrangement links TRBV6-5 to TRBJ1-2; 9 bases align to TRBD1. The chain's CDR3 is CASKWQTGTGSGYTF. Written as DNA, the CDR3 is TGTGCCAGCAAATGGCAAACCGGGACAGGGTCCGGCTACACCTTC.